A selection of T cell receptor beta chains follows, all from one sample in a study of monozygotic twins with cystic fibrosis. Sequencing was performed with immunoSEQ multiplex PCR; in TCRdb, only in-frame clones are kept and a portion is missing. The sample records about 29,000 clones, around four fifths being singletons. The sequenced sample consisted of blood. The receptor source for this set is a girl aged 2-10 years with cystic fibrosis. Each CDR3 is given with its conserved first and last residue. D genes are given only for firm matches. Clone size appears in some rows only: once, few, many, or a class for an expanded clone.

J,size,V,D,DNA,CDR3
TRBJ1-1,few,TRBV11-2,NA,TGTGCCAGCAGCCCCGGGGAAAACGGGAACACTGAAGCTTTCTTT,CASSPGENGNTEAFF
TRBJ2-3,NA,TRBV29-1,TRBD2,TGCAGCGGACTAGCGGACCTCACAGATACGCAGTATTTT,CSGLADLTDTQYF
TRBJ2-1,NA,TRBV29-1,NA,TGCAGCGTTGCTCGCGTTCTCAATGAGCAGTTCTTC,CSVARVLNEQFF
TRBJ2-1,NA,TRBV6-1,TRBD1,TGTGCCAGCAGCTGGACAGGGGAATACAATGAGCAGTTCTTC,CASSWTGEYNEQFF
TRBJ2-1,NA,TRBV6-5,NA,TGTGCCAGCAGGTCCGATTTAGACAATGAGCAGTTCTTC,CASRSDLDNEQFF
TRBJ1-1,NA,TRBV6-6,NA,TGTGCCAGCAGTACAGGGTGGACTGAAGCTTTCTTT,CASSTGWTEAFF
TRBJ2-5,NA,TRBV28,TRBD2,TGTGCCAGCAGTTTTGGGGCTAGCGGTAAAGAGACCCAGTACTTC,CASSFGASGKETQYF
TRBJ1-5,once,TRBV30,NA,TGTGCCTGGAGTGTACAGGGAGAGCAGCCCCAGCATTTT,CAWSVQGEQPQHF
TRBJ1-4,NA,TRBV30,NA,TGTGCCTGGAGTGTGGCGATGAGCAGAGAAAAACTGTTTTTT,CAWSVAMSREKLFF
TRBJ1-2,NA,TRBV29-1,TRBD1,TGCAGCGTTGCCGTGGACAGGGATGGCTACACCTTC,CSVAVDRDGYTF
TRBJ2-5,NA,TRBV28,NA,TGTGCCAGCAGTTCCCTAAGCGGAAGACAAGAGACCCAGTACTTC,CASSSLSGRQETQYF
TRBJ2-7,NA,TRBV7-6,TRBD1,TGTGCCAGCAGCTTAGCCCCCTTAGGGACAGGCTTCACCTACGAGCAGTACTTC,CASSLAPLGTGFTYEQYF
TRBJ2-3,NA,TRBV28,NA,TGTGCCAGCAGTTCGGAACCTAGTGGCACAGATACGCAGTATTTT,CASSSEPSGTDTQYF
TRBJ1-2,NA,TRBV6-5,TRBD1,TGTGCCAGCCATAAGGCAGGGGGGGGCTATGGCTACACCTTC,CASHKAGGGYGYTF
TRBJ1-4,NA,TRBV6-5,NA,TGTGCCAGCAGTATCCTATCGGGTGAAAAACTGTTTTTT,CASSILSGEKLFF
TRBJ2-4,NA,TRBV5-1,TRBD1,TGCGCCAGCAGCTTGGGGCCAGGGGGACGAGACATTCAGTACTTC,CASSLGPGGRDIQYF
TRBJ1-1,NA,TRBV6-5,NA,TGTGCCAGCAGATTGGACCGGCACACTGAAGCTTTCTTT,CASRLDRHTEAFF
TRBJ2-2,NA,TRBV30,NA,TGTGCCTGGATCCCAACTGTCCCCGGGGAGCTGTTTTTT,CAWIPTVPGELFF
TRBJ1-4,few,TRBV5-1,NA,TGCGCCAGCAGCGAGGTAGTTGGAGAAAAACTGTTTTTT,CASSEVVGEKLFF
TRBJ1-2,NA,TRBV19,TRBD1,TGTGCCAGTAGTATAAGGACAGGGGGATCTGGCTACACCTTC,CASSIRTGGSGYTF
TRBJ2-3,NA,TRBV5-1,NA,TGCGCCAGCAGCTTGGGAGGCGGGGGCACAGATACGCAGTATTTT,CASSLGGGGTDTQYF
TRBJ1-4,few,TRBV14,NA,TGTGCCAGCAGCCAAGGGCGAATCGGTGAAAAACTGTTTTTT,CASSQGRIGEKLFF
TRBJ1-1,NA,TRBV5-1,NA,TGCGCCAGCAGCCTGACCAGCGGTGCCACTGAAGCTTTCTTT,CASSLTSGATEAFF
TRBJ1-1,NA,TRBV29-1,NA,TGCAGCCACCCCTCAGGGGAAAACACTGAAGCTTTCTTT,CSHPSGENTEAFF
TRBJ1-1,NA,TRBV5-4,NA,TGTGCCAGCAGCTTGGAAGGGGCAAGGACTGAAGCTTTCTTT,CASSLEGARTEAFF
TRBJ2-7,NA,TRBV7-2,TRBD2,TGTGCCAGCAGCCTAAGCGGGAGGGCCATCTACGAGCAGTACTTC,CASSLSGRAIYEQYF